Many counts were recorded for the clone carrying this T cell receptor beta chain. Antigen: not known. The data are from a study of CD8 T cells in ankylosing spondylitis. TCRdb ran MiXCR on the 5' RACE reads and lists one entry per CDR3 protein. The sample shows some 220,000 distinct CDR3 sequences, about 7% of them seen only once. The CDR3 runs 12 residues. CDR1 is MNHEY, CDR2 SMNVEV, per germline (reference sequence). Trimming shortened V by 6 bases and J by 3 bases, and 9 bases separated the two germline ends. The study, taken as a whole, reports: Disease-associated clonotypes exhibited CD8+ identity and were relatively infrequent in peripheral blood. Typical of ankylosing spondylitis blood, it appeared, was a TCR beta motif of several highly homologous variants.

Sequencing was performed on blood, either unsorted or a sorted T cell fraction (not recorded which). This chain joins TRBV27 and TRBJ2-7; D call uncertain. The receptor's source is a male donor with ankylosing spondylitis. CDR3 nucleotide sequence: TGTGCCAGCAGGGGCAGCTACTACGAGCAGTACTTC. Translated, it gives CASRGSYYEQYF.